These 17 T cell receptor beta chains came from one sample sequenced in a study of blood T cell repertoires in COVID-19. Assay: immunoSEQ multiplex PCR; the TCRdb copy retains only in-frame clones and omits some. Of 150,000 to 180,000 clones in the sample, around 79% were seen once. Source material: peripheral blood. The source is a man older than 75 with acute or convalescent COVID-19.

The rearrangement joins TRBV6-5 to TRBJ1-6; no definite D call. Per the germline V gene, CDR1 is MNHEY and CDR2 is SVGAGI. Trimming cost V 4 bases and J 13 bases, with 17 bases left between them. The CDR3 extends over 14 amino acids. CDR3 DNA: TGTGCCAGCAGTTTGCGGGGATTGAGGAACCCCCTCCACTTT. Translating it yields CASSLRGLRNPLHF.

V gene TRBV7-2 combines with J gene TRBJ2-2, with 9 positions matching TRBD2. The V gene end was trimmed by 1 base and the J gene end by 5 bases; junction bases not matched to a gene: 5. The CDR3 is made up of 16 amino acids. Germline CDR1 SGHTA, CDR2 FQGNSA. Here the CDR3 DNA reads TGTGCCAGCAGCTTAGGCGGGGGGGCCTCAACCGGGGAGCTGTTTTTT. Protein product: CASSLGGGASTGELFF.

The CDR3 DNA sequence: TGTGCCAGTAGTCCGCCGGACAGGTATGGCTACACCTTC. Encoded protein: CASSPPDRYGYTF. The gene calls are TRBV19 and TRBJ1-2; TRBD1 agrees at 7 bases. CDR3 length equals 13 residues. V shed 5 bases and J 5 bases; nucleotides not matched to a gene: 5. Germline-derived CDR1 and CDR2 are LNHDA and SQIVND (reference sequence). The variable domain in full, with the rest retrieved from reference TRBV19 and TRBJ1-2, is DGGITQSPKYLFRKEGQNVTLSCEQNLNHDAMYWYRQDPGQGLRLIYYSQIVNDFQKGDIAEGYSVSREKKESFPLTVTSAQKNPTAFYLCASSPPDRYGYTFGSGTRLTVV.

The rearrangement uses TRBV6-5 and TRBJ2-7; TRBD1 agrees at 9 bases. Germline values: CDR1 MNHEY, CDR2 SVGAGI. The CDR3 spans 15 residues. The V segment lost 0 bases and the J segment 2 bases; nucleotides outside the gene matches: 2. Written as DNA, the CDR3 is TGTGCCAGCAGTTACTCCCGACAGGGGGCCTACGAGCAGTACTTC. This encodes CASSYSRQGAYEQYF.

This clone was picked up one time. V is TRBV6-1 and J is TRBJ1-5; 8 nucleotides agree with TRBD1. The CDR3 spans 14 residues. Per the germline V gene, CDR1 is MNHNS and CDR2 is SASEGT. V was pared by 2 bases and J by 3 bases, with 0 bases of the junction left unmatched. The CDR3 here is CASSEQGANQPQHF. The CDR3 region has the DNA TGTGCCAGCAGTGAACAGGGGGCCAATCAGCCCCAGCATTTT.

CDR3 nucleotide sequence: TGTGCCAGCACCTCACCGGCTAGCGGTACAGATACGCAGTATTTT. This gives the protein CASTSPASGTDTQYF. The rearrangement uses TRBV5-4 and TRBJ2-3; 7 nucleotides match TRBD2. J was trimmed by 3 bases and V by 6 bases; bases with no gene match: 10. This CDR3 has 15 residues. Germline CDR1 is SGHNT and CDR2 is YYREEE (reference sequence).

The chain carries TRBV28 and TRBJ1-2; D is unclear. With 6 bases removed from V and 6 bases from J, the gap between germline ends came to 11 bases. CDR1 is MDHEN, CDR2 SYDVKM, per germline. The CDR3 covers 12 residues. CDR3 sequence (DNA): TGTGCCAGCAGCCGGGGAGGGCATGGCTACACCTTC. Its protein product is CASSRGGHGYTF.

V is TRBV11-2 and J is TRBJ2-1, with 7 bases aligning to TRBD2. The junction had 12 bases not matched to a gene; V was cut back by 4 bases and J by 3 bases. Germline V CDR1 and CDR2: SGHAT, FQNNGV. The CDR3 consists of 17 residues. CDR3 in amino acids: CASSSNLKAGNYNEQFF. For the CDR3, the DNA is TGTGCCAGCAGCTCCAATTTAAAAGCGGGGAACTACAATGAGCAGTTCTTC.

The chain carries TRBV9 and TRBJ1-2; D not certain. The CDR3 has 14 residues. V was clipped by 0 bases and J by 0 bases, with 6 bases between them. Germline assignment: CDR1 SGDLS and CDR2 YYNGEE. CDR3 protein: CASSVDQTNYGYTF. The CDR3 DNA reads TGTGCCAGCAGCGTAGATCAGACTAACTATGGCTACACCTTC.

The rearrangement uses TRBV4-1 and TRBJ2-2; a weak D match, TRBD2 (6 bases). Germline-derived CDR1 and CDR2 are MGHRA and YSYEKL. With 0 bases removed from V and 1 base from J, the gap between germline ends came to 15 bases. The CDR3 consists of 18 residues. The CDR3 region has the DNA TGCGCCAGCAGCCAAGATCGGGCGGGACTGAAGAACACCGGGGAGCTGTTTTTT. It codes for CASSQDRAGLKNTGELFF.

With respect to this clone: The same CDR3 arises from other DNA sequences in this sample as well. In nucleotides, the CDR3 is TGCGCCAGCAGCCAAGATTCGGGGGGAGAGACCCAGTACTTC. Its protein product is CASSQDSGGETQYF. The rearrangement joins TRBV4-1 to TRBJ2-5; 7 positions agree with TRBD2. The CDR3 length is 14 residues. Looked up from germline, CDR1 is MGHRA and CDR2 is YSYEKL. With 0 bases clipped from V and 4 bases from J, the junction kept 2 bases outside the gene matches.

The chain has TRBV12-3 or TRBV12-4 and TRBJ2-7, with a weak D call TRBD1 (6 bases). The V and J ends lost 5 bases and 3 bases respectively, with 11 bases between them. CDR3 length equals 13 residues. CDR3 coding DNA: TGTGCCAGCAGTCTCGGACAGCGCTACGAGCAGTACTTC. It yields the protein CASSLGQRYEQYF.

The chain recombines TRBV6-5 with TRBJ1-5; tentatively, D is TRBD1 (5 bases). The CDR3 length is 16 residues. The V gene lost 4 bases and the J gene lost 7 bases, with 20 bases spanning the gap. Germline V gene lookup returns CDR1 MNHEY and CDR2 SVGAGI. For the CDR3, the DNA is TGTGCCAGCAGTTCACCCCAGGGATGGGGTGTCCAGCCCCAGCATTTT. This codes for CASSSPQGWGVQPQHF.

V is TRBV7-3 and J is TRBJ1-6; 8 positions match TRBD1. The length of the CDR3 is 16 residues. Unmatched junction bases numbered 8, after V lost 1 base and J lost 9 bases. The germline CDR1 and CDR2 sequences are SGHTA and FQGTGA. CDR3 amino acids: CASSLSAGGVGSPLHF. CDR3 DNA sequence: TGTGCCAGCAGCTTAAGCGCAGGGGGCGTAGGTTCACCCCTCCACTTT. Full variable domain (missing parts from reference TRBV7-3 and TRBJ1-6): GAGVSQTPSNKVTEKGKYVELRCDPISGHTALYWYRQSLGQGPEFLIYFQGTGAADDSGLPNDRFFAVRPEGSVSTLKIQRTERGDSAVYLCASSLSAGGVGSPLHFGNGTRLTVT.

The gene calls are TRBV19 and TRBJ2-3, with a tentative D call TRBD1 (7 bases). The CDR3 runs 14 residues. V was trimmed by 5 bases and J by 4 bases, leaving 13 bases between them. Germline-derived CDR1 and CDR2 are LNHDA and SQIVND (reference sequence). The CDR3 here is CASSVAGGSDTQYF. CDR3 nucleotide sequence: TGTGCCAGTAGTGTGGCAGGGGGGTCAGATACGCAGTATTTT.

This chain connects TRBV10-2 to TRBJ1-1, with 9 bases that match TRBD1. The length of the CDR3 is 15 residues. Germline CDR1 WSHSY, CDR2 SAAADI. Trimming took 6 bases from V and 6 from J; bases not matched to a gene: 11. The CDR3 DNA sequence: TGCGCCAGCAGAGTAGCACAGGGGGCCGGGGCTGAAGCTTTCTTT. Translating gives CASRVAQGAGAEAFF.

The chain joins TRBV10-1 to TRBJ2-2; 7 bases match TRBD2. The germline CDR1 and CDR2 sequences are WNHNN and SYGVQD (reference sequence). The CDR3 is 17 residues long. Germline trimming cut 5 bases from V and 0 bases from J; bases unmatched to any gene: 9. CDR3 bases: TGCGCCAGCAGTCCTACCCTGACTAGCTCGAACACCGGGGAGCTGTTTTTT. Amino acid sequence: CASSPTLTSSNTGELFF.